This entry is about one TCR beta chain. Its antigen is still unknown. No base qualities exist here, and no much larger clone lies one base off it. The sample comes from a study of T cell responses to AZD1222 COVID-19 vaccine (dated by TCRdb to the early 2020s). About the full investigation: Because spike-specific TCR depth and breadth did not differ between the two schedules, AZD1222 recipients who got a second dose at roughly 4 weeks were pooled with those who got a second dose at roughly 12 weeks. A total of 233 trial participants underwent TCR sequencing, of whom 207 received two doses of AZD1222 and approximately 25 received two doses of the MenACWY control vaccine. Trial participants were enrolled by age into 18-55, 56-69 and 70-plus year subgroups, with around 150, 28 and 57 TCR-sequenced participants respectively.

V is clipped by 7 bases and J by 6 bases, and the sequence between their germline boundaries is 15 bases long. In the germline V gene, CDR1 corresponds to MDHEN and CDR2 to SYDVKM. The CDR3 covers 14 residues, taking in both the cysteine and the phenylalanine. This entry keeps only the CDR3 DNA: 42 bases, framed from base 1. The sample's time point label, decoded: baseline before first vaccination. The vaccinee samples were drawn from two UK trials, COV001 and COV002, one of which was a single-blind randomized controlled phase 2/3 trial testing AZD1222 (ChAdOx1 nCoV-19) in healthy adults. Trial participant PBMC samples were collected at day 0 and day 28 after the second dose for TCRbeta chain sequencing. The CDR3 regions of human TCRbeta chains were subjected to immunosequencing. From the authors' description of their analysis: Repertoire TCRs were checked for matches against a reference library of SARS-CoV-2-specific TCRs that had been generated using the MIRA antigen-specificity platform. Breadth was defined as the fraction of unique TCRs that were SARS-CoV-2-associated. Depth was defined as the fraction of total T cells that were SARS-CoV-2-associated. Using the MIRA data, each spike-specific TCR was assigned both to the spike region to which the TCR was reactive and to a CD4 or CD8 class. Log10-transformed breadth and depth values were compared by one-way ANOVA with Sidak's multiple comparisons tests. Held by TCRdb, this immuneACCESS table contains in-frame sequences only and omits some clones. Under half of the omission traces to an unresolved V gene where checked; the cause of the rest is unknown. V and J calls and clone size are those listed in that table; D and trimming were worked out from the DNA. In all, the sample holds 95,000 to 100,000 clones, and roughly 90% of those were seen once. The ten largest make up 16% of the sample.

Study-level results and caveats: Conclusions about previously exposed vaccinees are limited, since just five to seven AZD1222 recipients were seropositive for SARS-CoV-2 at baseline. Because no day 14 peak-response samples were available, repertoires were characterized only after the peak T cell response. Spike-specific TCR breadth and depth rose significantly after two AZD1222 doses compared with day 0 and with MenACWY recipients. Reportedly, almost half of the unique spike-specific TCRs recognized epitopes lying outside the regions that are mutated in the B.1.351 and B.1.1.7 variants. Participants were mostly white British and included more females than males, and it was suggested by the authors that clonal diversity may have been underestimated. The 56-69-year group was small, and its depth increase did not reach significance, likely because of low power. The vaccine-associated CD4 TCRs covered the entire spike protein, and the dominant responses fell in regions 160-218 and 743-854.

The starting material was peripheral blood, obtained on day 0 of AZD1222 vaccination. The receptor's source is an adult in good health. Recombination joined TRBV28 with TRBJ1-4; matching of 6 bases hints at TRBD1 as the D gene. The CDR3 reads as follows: CASNRESIDEKLFF. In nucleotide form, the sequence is TGTGCCAGCAACAGGGAGAGTATTGATGAAAAACTGTTTTTT.